This T cell receptor (beta chain) was sequenced for a study of T-cell reconstitution after alpha-beta-depleted transplantation in children. Findings of the study overall: Surviving thymic progenitors and recipient T cells were the source of high TCRbeta diversity at day 60 in some patients. One year after transplant, T-cell counts and diversity came mostly from newly produced T cells. About two months after transplant, alpha-beta T cells reportedly came from several hundred expanded graft clones.

Unique molecular identifiers were built into the TCRbeta library. TCRdb re-called the PCR reads through MiXCR, storing one row per CDR3 protein. This sample has about 610,000 distinct CDR3 sequences, with roughly 27% found just once. V dropped 5 bases and J dropped 0; count of bases not matched to a gene: 3. The CDR3 runs to 14 residues. Per the germline V gene, CDR1 is DFQATT and CDR2 is SNEGSKA (reference sequence). This clonotype was seen repeatedly, ten times or more. Its cognate antigen is unknown. The material sequenced was PBMCs, taken before TCRalphabeta/CD19-depleted stem cell transplant. The rearrangement joins TRBV20-1 to TRBJ2-1; 8 bases line up with TRBD2. This sequence was found in a boy younger than two with Wiskott-Aldrich syndrome, due to receive a stem cell transplant. The CDR3 loop is CSAQRESSYNEQFF. The CDR3 nucleotides are TGCAGTGCTCAGCGGGAGAGCTCCTACAATGAGCAGTTCTTC.